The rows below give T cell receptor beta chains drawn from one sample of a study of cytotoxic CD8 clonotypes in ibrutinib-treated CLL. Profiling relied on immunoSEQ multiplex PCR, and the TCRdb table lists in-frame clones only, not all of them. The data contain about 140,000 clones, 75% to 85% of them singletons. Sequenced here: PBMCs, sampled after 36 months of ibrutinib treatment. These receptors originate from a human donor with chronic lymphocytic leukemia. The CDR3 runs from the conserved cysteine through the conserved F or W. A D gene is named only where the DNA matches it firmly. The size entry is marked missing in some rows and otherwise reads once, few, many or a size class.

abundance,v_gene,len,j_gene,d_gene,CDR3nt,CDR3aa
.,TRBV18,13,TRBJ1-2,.,TGTGCCAGCTCACCGGCGGGGCGCTATGGCTACACCTTC,CASSPAGRYGYTF
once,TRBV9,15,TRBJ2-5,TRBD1,TGTGCCAGCAGTTTCCGGGACAGGACCCAAGAGACCCAGTACTTC,CASSFRDRTQETQYF
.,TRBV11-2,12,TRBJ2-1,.,TGTGCCAGCAGCTTATGGTCGGGTGAGCAGTTCTTC,CASSLWSGEQFF
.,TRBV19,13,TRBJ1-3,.,TGTGCCAGTAGTATGACCTCTGGAAACACCATATATTTT,CASSMTSGNTIYF
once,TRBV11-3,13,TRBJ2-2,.,TGTGCCAGCAGCTCAGATTACACCGGGGAGCTGTTTTTT,CASSSDYTGELFF
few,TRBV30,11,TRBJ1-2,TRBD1,TGTGCCCTAACAGGGGGCGGTGGCTACACCTTC,CALTGGGGYTF
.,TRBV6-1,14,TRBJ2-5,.,TGTGCCAGCAGTCCAGGACAGCACCAAGAGACCCAGTACTTC,CASSPGQHQETQYF
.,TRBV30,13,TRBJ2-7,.,TGTGCCTGCTCAGGGCCAGGGGCCTACGAGCAGTACTTC,CACSGPGAYEQYF
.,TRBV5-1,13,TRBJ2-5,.,TGTGCCAGCGGCATTGTCCACCAAGAGACCCAGTACTTC,CASGIVHQETQYF
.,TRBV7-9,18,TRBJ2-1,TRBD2,TGTGCCAGCACTATGGGGCTAGCGGGGGGGTCCCCCTACAATGAGCAGTTCTTC,CASTMGLAGGSPYNEQFF
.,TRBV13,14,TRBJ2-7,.,TGTGCCAGCAGCTTAGTTCAGGACTCCTACGAGCAGTACTTC,CASSLVQDSYEQYF
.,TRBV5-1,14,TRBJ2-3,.,TGCGCCAGCAGCTTGGGGACAGTCACAGATACGCAGTATTTT,CASSLGTVTDTQYF
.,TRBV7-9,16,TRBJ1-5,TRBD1,TGTGCCAGCAGCTTAGGGACAGGGGGGGGCAATCAGCCCCAGCATTTT,CASSLGTGGGNQPQHF